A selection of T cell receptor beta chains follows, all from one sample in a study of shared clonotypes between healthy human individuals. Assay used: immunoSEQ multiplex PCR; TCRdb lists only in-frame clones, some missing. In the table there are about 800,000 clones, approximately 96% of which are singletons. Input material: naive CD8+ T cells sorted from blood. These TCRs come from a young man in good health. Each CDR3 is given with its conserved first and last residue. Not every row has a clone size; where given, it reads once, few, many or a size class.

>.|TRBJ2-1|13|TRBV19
CASSIQHRNEQFF
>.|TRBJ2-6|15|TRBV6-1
CASIPPVTGANVLTF
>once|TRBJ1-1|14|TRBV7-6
CASSFQGPGTEAFF
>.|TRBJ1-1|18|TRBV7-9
CASSLSRGMGFVNTEAFF
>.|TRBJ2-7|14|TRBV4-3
CASSQAGRAHEQYF
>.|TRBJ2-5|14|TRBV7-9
CASSVDRRKETQYF
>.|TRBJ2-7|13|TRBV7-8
CASAGAGSYEQYF
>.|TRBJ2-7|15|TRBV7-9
CASSFTGTSSDEQYF
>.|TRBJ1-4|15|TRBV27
CASSLWRGAAEKLFF
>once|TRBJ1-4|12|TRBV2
CASSEWAEKLFF
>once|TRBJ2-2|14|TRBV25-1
CASSEGGRSGELFF
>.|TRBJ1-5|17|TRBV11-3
CASSFRDRVESNQPQHF
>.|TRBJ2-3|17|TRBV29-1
CSASLAGGPFLTDTQYF
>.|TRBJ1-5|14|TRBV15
CATSRGGADQPQHF
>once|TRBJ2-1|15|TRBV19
CASTPGTSSYNEQFF
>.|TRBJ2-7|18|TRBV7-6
CASSSPRTGPSTPYEQYF
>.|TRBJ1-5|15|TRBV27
CASSVGASGNQPQHF
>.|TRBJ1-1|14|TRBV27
CASSLARRNTEAFF
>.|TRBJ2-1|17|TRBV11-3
CASSRLAGDSSYNEQFF
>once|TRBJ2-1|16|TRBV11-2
CASSLSQGSSFNEQFF
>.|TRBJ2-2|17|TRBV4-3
CASSHSWLDANTGELFF
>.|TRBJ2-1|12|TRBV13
CASSWLEPEQFF
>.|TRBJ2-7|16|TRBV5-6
CASSPGLAGIPYEQYF
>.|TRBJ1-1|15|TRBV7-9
CASSLARGLNTEAFF
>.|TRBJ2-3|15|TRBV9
CASREIGTSTDTQYF
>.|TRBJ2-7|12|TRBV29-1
CSVEWRLNEQYF
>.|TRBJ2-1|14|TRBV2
CASSEGDSYNEQFF
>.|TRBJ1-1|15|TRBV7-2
CASSLRTGVDTEAFF
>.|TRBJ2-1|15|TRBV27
CASSKAGASYNEQFF
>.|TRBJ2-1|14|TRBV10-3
CAISERGRGNEQFF
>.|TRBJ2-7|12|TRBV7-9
CASSSTPREQYF
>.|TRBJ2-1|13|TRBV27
CASSPRPHNEQFF
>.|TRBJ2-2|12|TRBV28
CASTRRAGELFF
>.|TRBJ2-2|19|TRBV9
CASSGVKKAVIPNTGELFF
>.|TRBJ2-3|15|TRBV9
CASSDRSISTDTQYF
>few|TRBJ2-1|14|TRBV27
CASSLGTGGNEQFF
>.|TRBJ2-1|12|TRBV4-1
CASSQKNNEQFF
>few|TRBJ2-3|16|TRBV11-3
CASSLGQAFGTDTQYF
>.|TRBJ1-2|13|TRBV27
CASSYNPSQNYTF
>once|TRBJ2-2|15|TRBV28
CASSQLAANTGELFF
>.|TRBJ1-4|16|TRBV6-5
CASSYSQGYPNEKLFF
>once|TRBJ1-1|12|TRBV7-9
CASSLADAEAFF
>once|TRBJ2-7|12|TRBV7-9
CASSSTPGEQYF
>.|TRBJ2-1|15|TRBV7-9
CASSLGGGRSFEQFF
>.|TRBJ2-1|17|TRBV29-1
CSVEASDGQVTYNEQFF
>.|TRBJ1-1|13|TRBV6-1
CASSDSPNTEAFF
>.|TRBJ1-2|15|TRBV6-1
CASSDPGQGSSGYTF
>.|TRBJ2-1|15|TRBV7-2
CASSLEAGVISEQFF
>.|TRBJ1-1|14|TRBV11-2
CASSLGFGNTEAFF
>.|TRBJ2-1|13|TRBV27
CASSWAKGGEQFF
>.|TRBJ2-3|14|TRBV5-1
CASSDRGISDTQYF
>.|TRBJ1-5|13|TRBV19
CASSLGPGLTQHF
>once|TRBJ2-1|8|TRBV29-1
CSVSEQFF